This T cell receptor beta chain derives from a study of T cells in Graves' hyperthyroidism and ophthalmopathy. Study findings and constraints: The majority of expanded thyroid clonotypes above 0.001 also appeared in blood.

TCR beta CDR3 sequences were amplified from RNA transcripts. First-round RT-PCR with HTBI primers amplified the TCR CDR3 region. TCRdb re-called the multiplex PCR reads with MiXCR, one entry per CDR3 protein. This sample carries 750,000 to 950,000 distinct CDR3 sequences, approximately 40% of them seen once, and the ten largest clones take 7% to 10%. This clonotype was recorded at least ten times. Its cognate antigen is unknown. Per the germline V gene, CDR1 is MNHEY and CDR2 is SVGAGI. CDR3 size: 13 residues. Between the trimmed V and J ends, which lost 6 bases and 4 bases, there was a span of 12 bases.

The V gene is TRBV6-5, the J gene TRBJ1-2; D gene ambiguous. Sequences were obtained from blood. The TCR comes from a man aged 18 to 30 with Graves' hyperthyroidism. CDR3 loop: CASSPARSYGYTF. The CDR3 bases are TGTGCCAGCAGCCCCGCCCGCAGCTATGGCTACACCTTC.